A selection of T cell receptor beta chains follows, all from one sample in a study of blood T cell repertoires in COVID-19. The data were produced by immunoSEQ multiplex PCR, yet TCRdb's version contains in-frame clones alone and is incomplete. The sample consists of 300,000 to 400,000 clones, under 90% of them appearing once. Sequencing was done on a sample of PBMCs or T cells enriched from blood (not recorded which). These receptor sequences come from a man aged 55-75 years who had recovered from COVID-19. CDR3s include the opening cysteine and the closing phenylalanine or tryptophan. The D gene is left open where the match is weak.

D gene,V gene,CDR3 protein
TRBD2,TRBV11-2,CASSFSGRMGETQYF
NA,TRBV19,CASSISGVSNQPQHF
NA,TRBV10-3,CAISVGPGTVADTQYF
TRBD2,TRBV5-6,CASSFRTSGNHNEQFF
TRBD2,TRBV28,CASRLAAPSPTYYEQYF
NA,TRBV11-2,CASSFGGSGANVLTF
TRBD1,TRBV11-3,CASSSRTGEDNEQFF
TRBD1,TRBV28,CASSSSAGGEYGYTF
TRBD2,TRBV9,CASSERLAAYNEQFF
TRBD1,TRBV28,CASSAPDRGLTYEQYF